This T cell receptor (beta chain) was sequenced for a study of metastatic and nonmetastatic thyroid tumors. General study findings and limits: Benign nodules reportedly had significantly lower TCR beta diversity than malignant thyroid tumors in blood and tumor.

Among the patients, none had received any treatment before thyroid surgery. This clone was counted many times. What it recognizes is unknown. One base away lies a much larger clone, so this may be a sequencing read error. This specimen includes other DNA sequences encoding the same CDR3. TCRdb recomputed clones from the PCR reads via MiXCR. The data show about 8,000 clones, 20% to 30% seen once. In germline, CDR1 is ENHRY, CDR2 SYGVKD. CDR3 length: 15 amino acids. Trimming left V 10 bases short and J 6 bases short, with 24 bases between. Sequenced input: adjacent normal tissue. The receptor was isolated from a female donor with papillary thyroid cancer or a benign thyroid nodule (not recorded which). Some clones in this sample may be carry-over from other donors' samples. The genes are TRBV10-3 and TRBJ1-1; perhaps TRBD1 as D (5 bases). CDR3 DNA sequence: TGTGCCACCGCTGCCTCCCGGGACCGGGCCCCTGAAGCTTTCTTT. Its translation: CATAASRDRAPEAFF.